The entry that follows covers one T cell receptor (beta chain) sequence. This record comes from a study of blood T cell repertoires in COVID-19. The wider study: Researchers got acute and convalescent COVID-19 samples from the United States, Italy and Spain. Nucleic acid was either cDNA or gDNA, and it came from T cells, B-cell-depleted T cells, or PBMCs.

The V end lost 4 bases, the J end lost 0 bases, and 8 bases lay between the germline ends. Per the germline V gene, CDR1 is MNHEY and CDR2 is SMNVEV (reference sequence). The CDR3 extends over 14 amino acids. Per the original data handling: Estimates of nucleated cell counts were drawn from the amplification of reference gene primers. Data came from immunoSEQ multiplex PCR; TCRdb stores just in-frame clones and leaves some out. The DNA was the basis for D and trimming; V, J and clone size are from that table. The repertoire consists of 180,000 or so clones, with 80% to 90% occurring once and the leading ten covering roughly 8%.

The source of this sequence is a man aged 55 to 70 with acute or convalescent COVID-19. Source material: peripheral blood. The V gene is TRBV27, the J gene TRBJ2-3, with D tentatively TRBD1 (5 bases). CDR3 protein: CASSSTDSTDTQYF. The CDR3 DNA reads TGTGCCAGCAGTTCGACAGACAGCACAGATACGCAGTATTTT.